This T cell receptor (beta chain) was identified in a study of blood T cell repertoires in COVID-19. Germline loops: CDR1 SGHAT, CDR2 FQNNGV. The CDR3 runs 15 residues. The V end lost 1 base, the J end lost 9 bases, and 13 bases lay between the germline ends. Assay used: immunoSEQ multiplex PCR; TCRdb lists only in-frame clones, some missing. The data contain 230,000 or so clones, about 79% of them singletons. This chain joins TRBV11-2 and TRBJ1-6, with D possibly TRBD1 on 5 matching bases. This TCR was sampled from a middle-aged man who had recovered from COVID-19. The specimen was peripheral blood. The CDR3 sequence is CASSLVAGIGSPLHF. CDR3 coding DNA: TGTGCCAGCAGCTTAGTGGCAGGGATCGGTTCACCCCTCCACTTT.